This T cell receptor (beta chain) was observed in a study of T cells in women clearing cervical HPV infection. Overall study findings and caveats: Richness plus V gene abundances separated cases from controls with AUC about 0.8.

V shed 4 bases, J shed 6 bases, and the junction held 6 bases outside the gene matches. CDR1 is SNHLY, CDR2 FYNNEI, per germline. This CDR3 is built from 14 residues. A word on this clone: Its specificity is unknown. With the read ending 3 residues before the CDR3 end, the germline J gene is used to fill in that end.

Dot-blot hybridization genotyped cervical HPV amplified with MY09/MY11 PCR. Libraries were prepared by immunoSEQ multiplex PCR; TCRdb keeps only in-frame clonotypes and omits some of them. This sample carries 40,000 to 60,000 clones, with about 0.94% going to the ten biggest clones. J is TRBJ2-3 and V is TRBV2; TRBD1 agrees at 8 bases. This TCR was recovered from a woman between 18 and 69 years old with a cervical HPV16 infection that either progressed to CIN3+ or cleared (not recorded which). Material: blood buffy coat. The sequenced part of the CDR3 DNA is TGTGCCAGCAGTGGGCAGGGGGCAGGTGATACG. Its protein is CASSGQGAGDT. The CDR3 in full is CASSGQGAGDTQYF. The full variable domain, in which reference TRBV2 and TRBJ2-3 provide the parts outside the CDR3, is EPEVTQTPSHQVTQMGQEVILRCVPISNHLYFYWYRQILGQKVEFLVSFYNNEISEKSEIFDDQFSVERPDGSNFTLKIRSTKLEDSAMYFCASSGQGAGDTQYFGPGTRLTVL.